These T cell receptor beta chains were read from a single sample in a study of blood T cell repertoires in COVID-19. TCRdb keeps only in-frame clones here, not all; method: immunoSEQ multiplex PCR. This sample has just over 250,000 clones, with more than 85% found just once. The specimen sequenced was peripheral blood. The receptor source for this set is a person aged 18 to 35 with COVID-19, enrolled during active disease. CDR3s include the opening cysteine and the closing phenylalanine or tryptophan. A D gene is named only where the DNA matches it firmly.

TRBV27	NA	TRBJ1-6	TGTGCCAGCAGTTTGGGGGGGAACTATAATTCACCCCTCCACTTT	CASSLGGNYNSPLHF
TRBV9	TRBD1	TRBJ1-2	TGTGCCAGCAGCGTAGACCTACAGGGGAACTATGGCTACACCTTC	CASSVDLQGNYGYTF
TRBV28	TRBD1	TRBJ1-6	TGTGCCAGCAGTGGGGACAGAAGTTCACCCCTCCACTTT	CASSGDRSSPLHF
TRBV7-8	TRBD1	TRBJ2-7	TGTGCCAGCAGCTTATTAACGCAGGGGGCAGGAGAGCAGTACTTC	CASSLLTQGAGEQYF
TRBV2	NA	TRBJ1-4	TGTGCCAGCAGTGATTACAGTGTTGAAAAACTGTTTTTT	CASSDYSVEKLFF
TRBV6-5	TRBD2	TRBJ2-1	TGTGCCAGCAGGCCTCTAGCGGGAGGTAGTAATGAGCAGTTCTTC	CASRPLAGGSNEQFF
TRBV14	NA	TRBJ2-1	TGTGCCAGCAGCCGGGTAGCAGCATACAATGAGCAGTTCTTC	CASSRVAAYNEQFF
TRBV2	TRBD1	TRBJ1-2	TGTGCCAGCAGTGAATCATTGATGGGGGACAGAAGCTTCTACACCTTC	CASSESLMGDRSFYTF
TRBV9	NA	TRBJ2-1	TGTGCCAGCAGCGTTGGGTCGAGCGGCTATGAGCAGTTCTTC	CASSVGSSGYEQFF
TRBV6-2/TRBV6-3	TRBD1	TRBJ1-5	TGTGCCAGCAGTTACCGGGACAGCCTTTGGGGCAATCAGCCCCAGCATTTT	CASSYRDSLWGNQPQHF
TRBV4-1	NA	TRBJ2-7	TGCGCCAGCAGCCAAGAGAATCGGGAGTGGTACGAGCAGTACTTC	CASSQENREWYEQYF
TRBV5-1	NA	TRBJ2-7	TGCGCCAGCAGATCGGACAGCAGCTCCTACGAGCAGTACTTC	CASRSDSSSYEQYF
TRBV20-1	TRBD1	TRBJ1-6	TGCAGTGCCAGTACCATAGACAGGGAGACTTATAATTCACCCCTCCACTTT	CSASTIDRETYNSPLHF
TRBV4-1	TRBD2	TRBJ2-2	TGCGCCAGCAGCCAAGGTCCAGCGGGAGAGGACACCGGGGAGCTGTTTTTT	CASSQGPAGEDTGELFF
TRBV24-1	TRBD2	TRBJ2-1	TGTGCCACCACTACCGGGACTAGCGGGTGGGATGAGCAGTTCTTC	CATTTGTSGWDEQFF
TRBV5-1	TRBD1	TRBJ1-5	TGCGCCAGCAGCTTAGGGGGCGGAAGGGGGAATCAGCCCCAGCATTTT	CASSLGGGRGNQPQHF